The entry that follows covers one TCR beta chain sequence. This sample was taken from a study of T cells after somatic rescue of genetic block. Clones were sequenced by immunoSEQ multiplex PCR, and TCRdb holds only the in-frame ones, with some missing. Of 70,000 to 85,000 clones listed, roughly 88% are singletons. There are 16 residues in the CDR3. CDR1 is MNHEY, CDR2 SVGAGI, per germline. Trimming left V 2 bases short and J 0 bases short, with 14 bases between. The rearrangement links TRBV6-5 to TRBJ2-7; perhaps TRBD2 as D (5 bases). Source material: peripheral blood mononuclear cells (PBMCs). This sequence originates from a man aged 25 to 45. The CDR3 bases are TGTGCCAGCAGTTACGGAGGACGGCGTTCCTCCTACGAGCAGTACTTC. Encoded protein: CASSYGGRRSSYEQYF.